The 5 T cell receptor beta chains below come from one sample, sequenced in a study of T cells in Graves' hyperthyroidism and ophthalmopathy. Amplification of TCR beta CDR3 regions used RNA as the template. With the HTBI primer set, the TCR CDR3 went through a first round of RT-PCR. Each CDR3 protein gets one entry after TCRdb re-called the multiplex PCR reads with MiXCR. The sample records hundreds of thousands of distinct CDR3 sequences, less than 15% being singletons. Specimen: blood. The receptors stem from a woman aged 40 to 49 with Graves' hyperthyroidism.

This clonotype showed up just a few times. Its ends do not fully match the called genes, so a read error is possible. The gene calls are TRBV18 and TRBJ1-4; no clear D gene. The CDR3 consists of 15 residues. Germline V gene data show CDR1 as KGHSH and CDR2 as LQKENI. The CDR3 bases are TGTGCCAGCCCACCCACGAAGTTGATGAATGAAAAACTGTTTTTT. As protein: CASPPTKLMNEKLFF.

The genes are TRBV24-1 and TRBJ2-3; the D is unclear. V lost 2 bases and J lost 9, with 5 bases in between. This CDR3 comprises 11 residues. Germline V gene lookup returns CDR1 KGHDR and CDR2 SFDVKD. The CDR3 DNA reads TGTGCCACCAGTGATTCTACGACGCAGTATTTT. Translated: CATSDSTTQYF.

The V call is TRBV7-8, the J call TRBJ1-5; the D gene is possibly TRBD1 (6 bases). The V gene lost 5 bases and the J gene lost 4 bases, with 18 bases spanning the gap. CDR3 length: 16 residues. The V gene's germline CDR1 is SGHVS and CDR2 FQNEAQ. The CDR3 region has the DNA TGTGCCAGCAGCACAGCCAATAGGGGGTCTAATCAGCCCCAGCATTTT. Protein: CASSTANRGSNQPQHF. The full variable domain, with the rest looked up from reference TRBV7-8 and TRBJ1-5, is GAGVSQSPRYKVAKRGQDVALRCDPISGHVSLFWYQQALGQGPEFLTYFQNEAQLDKSGLPSDRFFAERPEGSVSTLKIQRTQQEDSAVYLCASSTANRGSNQPQHFGDGTRLSIL.

This clonotype was found many times. V is TRBV27 and J is TRBJ2-1; the match to TRBD1 covers 10 bases. This CDR3 is 16 amino acids long. Germline CDR1 MNHEY, CDR2 SMNVEV (reference sequence). V trimming: 0 bases; J trimming: 5 bases; junction bases outside the gene matches: 4. This CDR3 is CASSLSGQGPNNEQFF. CDR3 nucleotides: TGTGCCAGCAGTTTATCGGGACAGGGGCCGAACAATGAGCAGTTCTTC.

The chain uses TRBV6-1 and TRBJ2-7, with D unresolved. Looked up from germline, CDR1 is MNHNS and CDR2 is SASEGT. The CDR3 covers 13 residues. Trimming took off 4 bases at V and 3 bases at J, with 10 bases between the two ends. The CDR3 nucleotides read TGTGCCAGCAGTGGAGCCCCGGTCTACGAGCAGTACTTC. It yields the protein CASSGAPVYEQYF.